The clone carrying this TCR beta chain was seen only a few times. The record originates from a study of T-cell memory formation after mild COVID-19. Each CDR3 protein is one row after TCRdb ran MiXCR on the 5' RACE reads. Among 470,000 or so distinct CDR3 sequences, 18% were seen once, and the ten largest hold about a fifth. The length of the CDR3 is 15 residues. V was trimmed by 1 base and J by 5 bases, leaving 15 bases between them. Germline V lookup: CDR1 SEHNR, CDR2 FQNEAQ (reference sequence). The chain combines TRBV7-9 with TRBJ2-7, with D possibly matching TRBD1 (5 bases). This receptor was identified in a young man who had mild COVID-19 (a few samples of this study predate the infection). Cell type and time point are not known. Input material: PBMCs or a T cell subset sorted from them (not recorded which). The DNA of the CDR3 is TGTGCCAGCAGCTTAGGATCAGGGTACAGGAACGAGCAGTACTTC. As protein: CASSLGSGYRNEQYF.